Presented here are 17 T cell receptor beta chains from one specimen sequenced in a study of Ad26.COV2.S vaccination and SARS-CoV-2 variants. Clones were sequenced by immunoSEQ multiplex PCR, and TCRdb holds only the in-frame ones, with some missing. The repertoire has 440,000 or so clones, roughly 91% of them found once; the top ten carry roughly 4.3%. The treatment is: about 20 received Ad26.COV2.S at low or high dose, single or two shots; several received placebo; per-sample allocation not given. Following the first vaccine or placebo injection, samples were taken on day 63. Source: peripheral blood, taken in a trial of Ad26.COV2.S vaccine versus placebo. All receptors derive from a person between 18 and 59 years old who received the Ad26.COV2.S COVID-19 vaccine or a placebo.

The chain combines TRBV6-5 with TRBJ1-2, with D unresolved. Germline lookup yields CDR1 MNHEY and CDR2 SVGAGI. The germline V and J ends were trimmed by 6 bases and 8 bases, with 13 bases remaining between them. CDR3 length equals 12 residues. CDR3 DNA sequence: TGTGCCAGCAGGACGGTGATTGAGGGCTACACCTTC. The encoded protein is CASRTVIEGYTF.

A few counts support this clone. The rearrangement joins TRBV29-1 to TRBJ2-7; D remains unclear. V gave up 1 base and J gave up 2 bases, with 9 bases separating them. Germline values: CDR1 SQVTM, CDR2 ANQGSEA. The CDR3 totals 13 residues. The CDR3 spells CSVEGVGTYEQYF. In DNA, the CDR3 is TGCAGCGTTGAAGGGGTGGGGACCTACGAGCAGTACTTC.

The chain couples TRBV11-2 to TRBJ1-4; possibly TRBD1 for D (5 bases). The CDR3 covers 14 residues. CDR1 and CDR2 from the germline V gene are SGHAT and FQNNGV. V was pared by 2 bases and J by 1 base, with 5 bases between. The CDR3 is CASSLQGTNEKLFF. DNA for the CDR3: TGTGCCAGCAGCTTACAGGGAACTAATGAAAAACTGTTTTTT.

The chain is built from TRBV7-3 and TRBJ2-5; either TRBD1 or TRBD2 may fit D (5 bases each). There are 15 residues in the CDR3. Trimming took 0 bases from V and 5 from J, leaving 13 bases between them. CDR1 is SGHTA, CDR2 FQGTGA, per germline. The CDR3 sequence is CASSLTGTERETQYF. The DNA of the CDR3 is TGTGCCAGCAGCTTAACCGGGACGGAGAGGGAGACCCAGTACTTC.

This sequence joins TRBV6-2 or TRBV6-3 and TRBJ2-7, with D tentatively TRBD2 (5 bases). Looked up from germline, CDR1 is MNHEY and CDR2 is SVGEGT. The CDR3 extends over 12 amino acids. The V end lost 6 bases, the J end lost 5 bases, and 11 bases lay between the germline ends. The CDR3 sequence: CASSRESHEQYF. CDR3 nucleotide sequence: TGTGCCAGCAGCCGGGAAAGCCACGAGCAGTACTTC.

The V gene is TRBV2, the J gene TRBJ2-3, with D perhaps assigned TRBD1 or TRBD2 (6 bases each). Germline V gene lookup returns CDR1 SNHLY and CDR2 FYNNEI. The CDR3 contains 13 residues. The V and J ends lost 5 bases and 4 bases respectively, with 10 bases between them. CDR3 coding DNA: TGTGCCAGCAGTAGGGGGGTGCCAGATACGCAGTATTTT. It yields the protein CASSRGVPDTQYF.

The chain has TRBV7-6 and TRBJ1-5; D may be TRBD1 (5 bases). This CDR3 has 16 residues. The ends were cut back, 3 bases at V and 3 bases at J, with 15 bases in the middle. The germline V gene encodes CDR1 SGHVS and CDR2 FNYEAQ. This CDR3 is CASSLGPLPSNQPQHF. CDR3 sequence (DNA): TGTGCCAGCAGCTTGGGACCGCTTCCCTCCAATCAGCCCCAGCATTTT.

The CDR3 DNA follows: TGCGCCAGCAGCTTGTTCAGGGGGAACACCGGGGAGCTGTTTTTT. It encodes CASSLFRGNTGELFF. This sequence joins TRBV5-1 and TRBJ2-2, with D tentatively TRBD1 (6 bases). Germline CDR1 is SGHRS and CDR2 is YFSETQ. The V end was cut by 1 base, the J end by 1 base, with 8 bases between. The CDR3 spans 15 residues.

CDR3 loop: CSVVFPGRTKPNTGELFF. CDR3 coding DNA: TGCAGCGTTGTCTTCCCCGGGAGAACGAAACCGAACACCGGGGAGCTGTTTTTT. The chain combines TRBV29-1 with TRBJ2-2; tentative D call: TRBD2 (6 bases). Germline V CDR1 and CDR2: SQVTM, ANQGSEA. CDR3 length equals 18 residues. Trimming removed 4 bases at V and 0 bases at J, with 21 bases between.

The chain combines TRBV18 with TRBJ2-4, with TRBD1 matching over 11 bases. This CDR3 has 15 residues. The J segment lost 5 bases and the V segment lost 3 bases, leaving 3 bases of the junction unmatched. Germline-derived CDR1 and CDR2 are KGHSH and LQKENI. The DNA of the CDR3 is TGTGCCAGCTCACCCCTGGGACAGGGGGAAAACATTCAGTACTTC. It translates to CASSPLGQGENIQYF.

The chain carries TRBV7-2 and TRBJ2-7, with 9 bases matching TRBD1. This CDR3 comprises 13 residues. The germline gives CDR1 SGHTA, CDR2 FQGNSA. The ends lost 5 bases at V and 6 bases at J; junction bases unmatched: 5. The CDR3 nucleotides read TGTGCCAGCAGCGCGGACAGGGGTCGCGAGCAGTACTTC. Protein product: CASSADRGREQYF.

This sequence joins TRBV2 and TRBJ1-1; possible D gene TRBD1, 5 bases. Germline CDR1 reads SNHLY; CDR2 reads FYNNEI. V lost 6 bases and J 0 bases, leaving 11 bases between the germline ends. The CDR3 spans 14 residues. The CDR3 region has the DNA TGTGCCAGCAGCATACAGGACATGAACACTGAAGCTTTCTTT. It is translated as CASSIQDMNTEAFF.

This rearrangement joins TRBV23-1 to TRBJ2-7, with 7 bases matching TRBD2. TRBV23-1 is annotated as an ORF whose role is uncertain. The CDR3 has 16 residues. With V trimmed by 8 bases and J by 4 bases, 17 bases remained unmatched. The CDR3 DNA reads TGCGCCAGCGTGGAGGTACCCCCGCCGCGGGAGTACGAGCAGTACTTC. It translates to CASVEVPPPREYEQYF.

The rearrangement uses TRBV4-2 and TRBJ2-7, with TRBD2 as a possible D gene (5 bases). V dropped 1 base and J dropped 6 bases, with 13 bases sitting between them. The germline V gene encodes CDR1 LGHNA and CDR2 YNFKEQ. This CDR3 comprises 14 residues. CDR3: CASSQGIAYCEQYF. In DNA form, the CDR3 reads TGTGCCAGCAGCCAAGGAATAGCGTATTGCGAGCAGTACTTC.

The chain has TRBV5-1 and TRBJ1-1; no clear D gene. The CDR3 is 13 amino acids. The V end was cut by 2 bases, the J end by 1 base, with 6 bases between. Germline V gene lookup returns CDR1 SGHRS and CDR2 YFSETQ. CDR3 loop: CASSFGENTEAFF. The DNA for the CDR3 is TGCGCCAGCAGCTTTGGAGAGAACACTGAAGCTTTCTTT.

The genes are TRBV11-2 and TRBJ2-7; the D gene is possibly TRBD2 (6 bases). There are 12 residues in the CDR3. The germline gives CDR1 SGHAT, CDR2 FQNNGV. V lost 5 bases, J lost 4 bases, and 9 bases lay in between. In DNA form, the CDR3 reads TGTGCCAGCAGCCCCGCGGGGTACGAGCAGTACTTC. It encodes CASSPAGYEQYF.

The chain employs TRBV28 and TRBJ2-1; tentative D call: TRBD1 (5 bases). The germline V gene has CDR1 MDHEN and CDR2 SYDVKM. The CDR3 length is 15 residues. Trimming left V 6 bases short and J 0 bases short, with 12 bases between. This CDR3 reads CASRGRSSSYNEQFF. DNA for the CDR3: TGTGCCAGCAGGGGGCGGTCGAGCTCCTACAATGAGCAGTTCTTC.